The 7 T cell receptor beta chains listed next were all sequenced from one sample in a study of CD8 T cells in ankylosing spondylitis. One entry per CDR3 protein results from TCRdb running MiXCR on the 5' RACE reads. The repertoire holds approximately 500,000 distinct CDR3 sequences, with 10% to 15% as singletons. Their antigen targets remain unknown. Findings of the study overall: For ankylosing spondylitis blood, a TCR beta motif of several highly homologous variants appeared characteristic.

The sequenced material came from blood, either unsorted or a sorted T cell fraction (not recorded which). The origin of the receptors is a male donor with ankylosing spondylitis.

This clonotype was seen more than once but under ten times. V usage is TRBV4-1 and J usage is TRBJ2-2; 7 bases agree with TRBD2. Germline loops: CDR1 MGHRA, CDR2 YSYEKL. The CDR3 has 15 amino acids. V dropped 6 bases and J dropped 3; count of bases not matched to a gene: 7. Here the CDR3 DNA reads TGCGCCAGCAGTGTTAGCGGGCAAGACACCGGGGAGCTGTTTTTT. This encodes CASSVSGQDTGELFF.

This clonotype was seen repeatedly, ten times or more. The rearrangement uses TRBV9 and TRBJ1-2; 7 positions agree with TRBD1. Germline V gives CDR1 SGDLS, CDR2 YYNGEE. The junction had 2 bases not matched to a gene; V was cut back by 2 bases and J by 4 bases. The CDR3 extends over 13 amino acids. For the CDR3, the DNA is TGTGCCAGCAGCGTGGGACAGCGCTATGGCTACACCTTC. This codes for CASSVGQRYGYTF.

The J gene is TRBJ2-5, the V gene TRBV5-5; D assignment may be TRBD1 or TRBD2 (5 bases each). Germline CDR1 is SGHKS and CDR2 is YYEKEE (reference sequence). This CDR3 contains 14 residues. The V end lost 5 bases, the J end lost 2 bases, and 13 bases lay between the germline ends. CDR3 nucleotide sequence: TGTGCCAGCAGTTCTTGGTGGGGGCAAGAGACCCAGTACTTC. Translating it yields CASSSWWGQETQYF.

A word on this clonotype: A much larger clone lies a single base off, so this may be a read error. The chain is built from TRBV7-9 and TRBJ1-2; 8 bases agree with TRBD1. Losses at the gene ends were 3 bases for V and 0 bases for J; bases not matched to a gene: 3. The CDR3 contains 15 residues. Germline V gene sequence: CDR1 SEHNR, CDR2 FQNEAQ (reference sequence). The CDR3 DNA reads TGTGCCAGCAGCTTCGACAGGGGAGCTAACTATGGCTACACCTTC. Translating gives CASSFDRGANYGYTF.

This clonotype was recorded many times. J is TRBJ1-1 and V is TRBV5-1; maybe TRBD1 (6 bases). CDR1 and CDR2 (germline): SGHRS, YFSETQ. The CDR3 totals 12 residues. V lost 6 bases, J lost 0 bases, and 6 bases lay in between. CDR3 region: CASKGVNTEAFF. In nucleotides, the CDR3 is TGCGCCAGCAAGGGGGTGAACACTGAAGCTTTCTTT. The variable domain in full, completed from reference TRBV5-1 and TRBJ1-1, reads KAGVTQTPRYLIKTRGQQVTLSCSPISGHRSVSWYQQTPGQGLQFLFEYFSETQRNKGNFPGRFSGRQFSNSRSEMNVSTLELGDSALYLCASKGVNTEAFFGQGTRLTVV.

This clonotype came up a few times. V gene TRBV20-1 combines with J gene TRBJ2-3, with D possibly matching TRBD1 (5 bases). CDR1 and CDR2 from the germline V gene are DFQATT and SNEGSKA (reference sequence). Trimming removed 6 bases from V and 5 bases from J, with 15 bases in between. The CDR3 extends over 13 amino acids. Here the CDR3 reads CSARGGVGDTQYF. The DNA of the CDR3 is TGCAGTGCAAGGGGCGGAGTGGGAGATACGCAGTATTTT.

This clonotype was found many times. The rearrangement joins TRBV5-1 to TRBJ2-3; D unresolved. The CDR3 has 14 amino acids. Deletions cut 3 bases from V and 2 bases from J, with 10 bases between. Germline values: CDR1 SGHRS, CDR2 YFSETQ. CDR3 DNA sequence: TGCGCCAGCAGCTGGGCTGACTTCACAGATACGCAGTATTTT. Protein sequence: CASSWADFTDTQYF.